The clone carrying this TCR beta chain was detected ten times or more. This sample stems from a study of T cells in Graves' hyperthyroidism and ophthalmopathy. Background on the study: Peripheral blood sampling occurred at initial diagnosis, before any treatment.

Exclusions: uncontrolled infection, other autoimmune disease, pregnancy, lactation. Thyroid ultrasound, orbital computed tomography, clinical symptoms, and serum thyroxine and TRAb underpinned diagnoses. The germline V gene has CDR1 SNHLY and CDR2 FYNNEI. Trimming removed 7 bases at V and 5 bases at J, with 17 bases between. The CDR3 loop spans 14 amino acids. TCR beta CDR3 region amplification was performed from RNA transcripts. The TCR CDR3 was amplified in a first-round RT-PCR using the HTBI primer set. TCRdb re-called the multiplex PCR reads with MiXCR, one entry per CDR3 protein. The table includes about 370,000 distinct CDR3 sequences, roughly 15% detected once.

The specimen was blood. The receptor was isolated from a woman aged 55-70 years with Graves' ophthalmopathy. The chain couples TRBV2 to TRBJ2-5, with TRBD2 as a possible D gene (6 bases). CDR3 region: CASTPGVSGETQYF. CDR3 coding DNA: TGTGCCAGCACTCCGGGAGTCTCGGGGGAGACCCAGTACTTC.